These 14 T cell receptor beta chains originate from one sample sequenced in a study of control samples from healthy donors and cancer patients. TCRdb's table, derived via immunoSEQ multiplex PCR, lists solely in-frame clones and lacks some. Of tens of thousands of clones in the sample, more than 85% are singletons; the top ten hold just under 4%. Source material: blood. Receptors were obtained from a woman aged 50 to 60 in good health.

The chain combines TRBV25-1 with TRBJ1-2; D remains ambiguous. From germline, CDR1 is MGHDK and CDR2 SYGVNS. This CDR3 has 11 residues. V lost 1 base and J lost 9, with 6 bases in between. CDR3 coding DNA: TGTGCCAGCAGTGAATTAGGGAGCTACACCTTC. It specifies CASSELGSYTF.

Relative to its sample, this clone is medium-sized. The V gene is TRBV2, the J gene TRBJ2-7; D not certain. The V gene's germline CDR1 is SNHLY and CDR2 FYNNEI. V was cut by 8 bases and J by 8 bases, with 19 bases left in between. The CDR3 totals 13 residues. The CDR3: CASGDVGSVQQYF. DNA of the CDR3: TGTGCCAGCGGGGATGTGGGGTCCGTCCAGCAGTACTTC.

In nucleotides, the CDR3 is TGTGCCAGCAGCTTACACAGGGCAGTCGGCTACGAGCAGTACTTC. It translates to CASSLHRAVGYEQYF. This chain joins TRBV7-8 and TRBJ2-7, with D perhaps matching TRBD1 (6 bases). The CDR3 consists of 15 residues. CDR1 is SGHVS and CDR2 is FQNEAQ in the germline V gene. The ends were cut back, 2 bases at V and 3 bases at J, with 14 bases in the middle. Full variable domain (remainder filled in from reference TRBV7-8 and TRBJ2-7): GAGVSQSPRYKVAKRGQDVALRCDPISGHVSLFWYQQALGQGPEFLTYFQNEAQLDKSGLPSDRFFAERPEGSVSTLKIQRTQQEDSAVYLCASSLHRAVGYEQYFGPGTRLTVT.

In its sample, this clone was seen once. The chain links TRBV7-9 to TRBJ1-6, with TRBD1 identical over 9 bases. V lost 5 bases to trimming and J lost 7 bases; unmatched junction nucleotides: 3. The CDR3 extends over 14 amino acids. CDR1 and CDR2 from the germline V gene are SEHNR and FQNEAQ (reference sequence). The CDR3 loop reads CASSRGTGNSPLHF. Here the CDR3 DNA reads TGTGCCAGCAGCCGCGGGACAGGGAATTCACCCCTCCACTTT.

The V call is TRBV5-1, the J call TRBJ2-7, with 10 bases that match TRBD2. Trimming took 0 bases from V and 6 from J; bases not matched to a gene: 9. This CDR3 region has 16 residues. The germline CDR1 and CDR2 sequences are SGHRS and YFSETQ. In DNA form, the CDR3 reads TGCGCCAGCAGCTTGGCCCTAGCGGGAGTAATAAGCGAGCAGTACTTC. This translates into CASSLALAGVISEQYF. Together with reference TRBV5-1 and TRBJ2-7, the CDR3 gives the full variable domain: KAGVTQTPRYLIKTRGQQVTLSCSPISGHRSVSWYQQTPGQGLQFLFEYFSETQRNKGNFPGRFSGRQFSNSRSEMNVSTLELGDSALYLCASSLALAGVISEQYFGPGTRLTVT.

The chain employs TRBV10-2 and TRBJ2-1; D is unresolved. Germline assignment: CDR1 WSHSY and CDR2 SAAADI. V lost 8 bases and J lost 7, with 18 bases in between. The CDR3 runs 14 residues. The CDR3 loop reads CASFLGSVSNEQFF. As DNA, the CDR3 is TGCGCCAGCTTCCTGGGCTCTGTATCGAATGAGCAGTTCTTC.

The V gene is TRBV12-2, the J gene TRBJ1-2; the D call in the table, TRBD1, was not verified against the DNA. TRBV12-2 is deemed a pseudogene. The CDR3 is 15 residues long. The DNA for the CDR3 is TGTGCAAGTCGCTTCCGTGGGGACAGCAACTATGGCTACACCTTC. The encoded protein is CASRFRGDSNYGYTF.

V gene TRBV28 combines with J gene TRBJ2-5, with D perhaps TRBD2 (6 bases). The CDR3 is 15 residues long. Germline lookup yields CDR1 MDHEN and CDR2 SYDVKM. The V end lost 5 bases, the J end lost 2 bases, and 15 bases lay between the germline ends. The CDR3 loop is CASSGHGRAQETQYF. The CDR3, as DNA: TGTGCCAGCAGTGGACACGGGAGAGCACAAGAGACCCAGTACTTC.

This chain's CDR3 is CASSEWGRILSNQPQHF. The CDR3 DNA follows: TGTGCCAGCAGTGAATGGGGGAGGATCCTTAGCAATCAGCCCCAGCATTTT. This sequence joins TRBV6-1 and TRBJ1-5; tentatively, D is TRBD1 (5 bases). From germline, CDR1 is MNHNS and CDR2 SASEGT. The ends were cut back, 2 bases at V and 0 bases at J, with 14 bases in the middle. This CDR3 is 17 amino acids long.

V is TRBV15 and J is TRBJ2-2; unclear D gene. This CDR3 spans 13 amino acids. The germline CDR1 and CDR2 sequences are LNHNV and YYDKDF (reference sequence). The V end was cut by 0 bases, the J end by 4 bases, with 3 bases between. The CDR3 reads CATSREGTGELFF. Written as DNA, the CDR3 is TGTGCCACCAGCAGAGAAGGCACCGGGGAGCTGTTTTTT.

The CDR3 DNA is TGTGCTAGTGGGTACCCGGGCCTGCGGTGGACTGAAGCTTTCTTT. Protein: CASGYPGLRWTEAFF. This chain links TRBV12-5 with TRBJ1-1; D uncertain. V was shortened by 6 bases and J by 5 bases, with 19 bases between the two germline ends. The CDR3 length is 15 residues. In germline, CDR1 is LGHNT, CDR2 FRNRAP.

This chain connects TRBV28 to TRBJ2-6, with TRBD1 as a possible D gene (6 bases). The CDR3 sequence is 20 residues long. V was cut by 4 bases and J by 0 bases, with 22 bases left in between. Germline-derived CDR1 and CDR2 are MDHEN and SYDVKM. The CDR3 DNA reads TGTGCCAGCAGTTCCTTCCGGACAGAGCAAACCCTCTCTGGGGCCAACGTCCTGACTTTC. Translated, it gives CASSSFRTEQTLSGANVLTF.

The chain joins TRBV6-5 to TRBJ2-2, with a possible D match to TRBD2 (6 bases). With 5 bases removed from V and 6 bases from J, the gap between germline ends came to 7 bases. CDR3 length: 12 residues. Germline V gene data show CDR1 as MNHEY and CDR2 as SVGAGI. For the CDR3, the DNA is TGTGCCAGCAGTCGCGGGGCCGGGGAGCTGTTTTTT. This encodes CASSRGAGELFF.

The rearrangement links TRBV6-6 to TRBJ2-7; TRBD2 agrees at 9 bases. V dropped 1 base and J dropped 5; count of bases not matched to a gene: 9. The length of the CDR3 is 16 residues. CDR1 is MNHNY, CDR2 SVGAGI, per germline (reference sequence). The DNA of the CDR3 is TGTGCCAGCAGTTACTGCGGGACTAGCCCATGGCACGAGCAGTACTTC. Translating gives CASSYCGTSPWHEQYF.